This TCR beta chain emerged from a study of blood T cell repertoires in COVID-19. Study at large: Whether acute or convalescent, the COVID-19 samples came from the United States, Italy and Spain. PBMCs, B-cell-depleted T cells, or T cells were the source of the cDNA or gDNA that made up the material.

Germline V gene lookup returns CDR1 ENHRY and CDR2 SYGVKD. CDR3 size: 17 residues. V lost 6 bases to trimming and J lost 3 bases; unmatched junction nucleotides: 11. Per the authors' pipeline: Reference gene primers were amplified, and this amplification served to estimate nucleated cell counts. Libraries were prepared by immunoSEQ multiplex PCR; TCRdb keeps only in-frame clonotypes and omits some of them. The V and J calls and clone size are taken from that table; D and trimming were inferred from the DNA. The repertoire holds roughly 120,000 clones, with about nine tenths as singletons. The V and J genes are TRBV10-3 and TRBJ1-4, with 9 positions matching TRBD1. Specimen: peripheral blood. This receptor was identified in a man between 70 and 80 years old who had recovered from COVID-19. The CDR3 is CAIRPGQGSGANEKLFF. The CDR3 DNA follows: TGTGCCATCAGGCCGGGACAGGGCAGTGGGGCTAATGAAAAACTGTTTTTT.